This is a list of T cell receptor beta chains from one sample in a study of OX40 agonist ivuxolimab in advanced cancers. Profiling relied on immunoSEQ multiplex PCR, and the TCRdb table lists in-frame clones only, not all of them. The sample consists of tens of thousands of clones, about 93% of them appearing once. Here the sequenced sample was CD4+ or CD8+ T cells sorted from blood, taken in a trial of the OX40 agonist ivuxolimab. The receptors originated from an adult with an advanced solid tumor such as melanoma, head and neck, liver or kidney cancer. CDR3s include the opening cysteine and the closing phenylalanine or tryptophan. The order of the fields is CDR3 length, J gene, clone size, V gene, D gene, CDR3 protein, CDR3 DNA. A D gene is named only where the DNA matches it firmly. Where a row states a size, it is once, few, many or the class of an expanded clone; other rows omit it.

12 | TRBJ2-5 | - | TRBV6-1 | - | CASSPGKETQYF | TGTGCCAGCAGTCCCGGAAAAGAGACCCAGTACTTC
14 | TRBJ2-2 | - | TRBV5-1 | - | CASSPNKVSGELFF | TGCGCCAGCAGCCCGAATAAGGTTTCCGGGGAGCTGTTTTTT
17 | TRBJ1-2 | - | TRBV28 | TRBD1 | CASSSPGQGGDSYGYTF | TGTGCCAGCAGCTCCCCCGGACAGGGAGGGGATAGCTATGGCTACACCTTC
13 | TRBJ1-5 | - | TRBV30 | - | CAWSIQTNQPQHF | TGTGCCTGGAGTATCCAGACTAATCAGCCCCAGCATTTT
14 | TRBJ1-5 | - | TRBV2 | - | CASHRDGGNQPQHF | TGTGCCAGTCACAGGGATGGGGGCAATCAGCCCCAGCATTTT
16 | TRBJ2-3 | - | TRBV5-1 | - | CASSLEGASGTDTQYF | TGCGCCAGCAGCTTGGAGGGGGCTAGCGGCACAGATACGCAGTATTTT
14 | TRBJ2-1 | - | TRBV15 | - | CASSRGFGYDEQFF | TGTGCCTCGAGTAGGGGGTTTGGGTACGATGAGCAGTTCTTC
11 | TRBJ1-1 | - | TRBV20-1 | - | CSAIGQGKAFF | TGCAGTGCTATAGGCCAGGGAAAAGCTTTCTTT
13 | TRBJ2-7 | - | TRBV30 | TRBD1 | CASAGQGGYEQYF | TGTGCCTCGGCGGGACAGGGTGGTTACGAGCAGTACTTC
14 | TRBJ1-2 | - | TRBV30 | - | CAWSALPTNYGYTF | TGTGCCTGGAGTGCGCTGCCTACTAACTATGGCTACACCTTC
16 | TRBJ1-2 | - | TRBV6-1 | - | CASSGLRDRANYGYTF | TGTGCCAGCAGTGGCCTCCGGGACCGTGCTAACTATGGCTACACCTTC
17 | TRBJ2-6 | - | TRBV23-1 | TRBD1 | CASSHGQGTSGANVLTF | TGCGCCAGCAGTCACGGACAGGGTACTTCTGGGGCCAACGTCCTGACTTTC
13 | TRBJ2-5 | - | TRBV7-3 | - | CASSFDVLGTQYF | TGTGCCAGCAGCTTTGACGTCCTCGGGACCCAGTACTTC
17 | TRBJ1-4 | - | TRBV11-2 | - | CASSHRSGPAGDEKLFF | TGTGCCAGCAGCCACAGATCGGGCCCGGCAGGGGATGAAAAACTGTTTTTT
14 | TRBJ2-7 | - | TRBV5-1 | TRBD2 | CASSREGSSYEQYF | TGCGCCAGCAGCAGGGAGGGTTCCTCCTACGAGCAGTACTTC
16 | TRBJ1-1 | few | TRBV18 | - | CASSPSGRRANTEAFF | TGTGCCAGCTCACCTTCAGGGAGACGGGCGAACACTGAAGCTTTCTTT
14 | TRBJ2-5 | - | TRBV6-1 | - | CASSEAPLSETQYF | TGTGCCAGCAGTGAAGCGCCTCTCTCAGAGACCCAGTACTTC
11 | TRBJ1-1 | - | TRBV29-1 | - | CSASSNTEAFF | TGCAGCGCGTCATCGAACACTGAAGCTTTCTTT
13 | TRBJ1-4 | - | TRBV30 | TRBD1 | CAWRQGGQEKLFF | TGTGCCTGGCGACAGGGGGGGCAAGAAAAACTGTTTTTT
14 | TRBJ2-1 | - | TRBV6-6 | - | CASTPQVDRDEQFF | TGTGCCAGCACCCCCCAAGTAGACCGGGATGAGCAGTTCTTC
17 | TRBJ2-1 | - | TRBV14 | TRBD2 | CASSPNLLAGGGNEQFF | TGTGCCAGCAGCCCTAACCTTCTAGCGGGAGGGGGCAATGAGCAGTTCTTC
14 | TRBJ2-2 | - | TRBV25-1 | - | CASSGWQYTGELFF | TGTGCCAGCAGTGGGTGGCAATACACCGGGGAGCTGTTTTTT
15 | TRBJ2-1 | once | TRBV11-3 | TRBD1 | CASSLVDRGRNEQFF | TGTGCCAGCAGCTTAGTGGACAGGGGGCGTAATGAGCAGTTCTTC
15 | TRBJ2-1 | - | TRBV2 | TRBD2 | CAGRAGALSYNEQFF | TGTGCCGGAAGAGCGGGAGCGCTCTCCTACAATGAGCAGTTCTTC
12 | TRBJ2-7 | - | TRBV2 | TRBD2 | CASRQAGGEQYF | TGTGCCAGCAGACAGGCGGGGGGCGAGCAGTACTTC
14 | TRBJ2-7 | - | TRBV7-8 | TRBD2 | CASSTGTSGYEQYF | TGTGCCAGCAGCACCGGGACTAGCGGCTACGAGCAGTACTTC
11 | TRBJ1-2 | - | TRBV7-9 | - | CASSLQDGYTF | TGTGCCAGCAGCTTACAGGATGGCTACACCTTC
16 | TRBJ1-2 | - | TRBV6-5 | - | CASSSRGRPGEDGYTF | TGTGCCAGCAGTTCCCGGGGCAGGCCGGGGGAGGACGGCTACACCTTC